The clone carrying this TCR beta chain is a singleton in its sample. The authors' processing: Reference gene primer amplification yielded estimated nucleated cell counts. Data came from immunoSEQ multiplex PCR; TCRdb stores just in-frame clones and leaves some out. V, J and clone size were drawn from that table, and D and trimming were deduced from the DNA. Of 98,000 or so clones listed, roughly nine tenths are singletons. These data are taken from a study of blood T cell repertoires in COVID-19. In the study overall: COVID-19 samples collected from the United States, Italy and Spain covered acute and convalescent phases. PBMCs, B-cell-depleted T cells, or T cells were the source of the cDNA or gDNA that made up the material.

Trimming shortened V by 4 bases and J by 0 bases, and 12 bases separated the two germline ends. Germline V gene lookup returns CDR1 LNHDA and CDR2 SQIVND (reference sequence). This CDR3 region has 15 residues. This clonotype was obtained from a human donor in a cohort sampled during active COVID-19. Sequencing was done on a sample of peripheral blood. The rearrangement links TRBV19 to TRBJ1-1; D not resolved. The CDR3 DNA is TGTGCCAGTAGTACCACCCCGTACATGAACACTGAAGCTTTCTTT. It specifies CASSTTPYMNTEAFF.